The present entry profiles one T cell receptor beta chain with its context. The antigen it binds to is not known. No much larger clone is present one base from it, and per-base qualities are unavailable. This sample was included in a study of blood T cell repertoires in COVID-19 (dated by TCRdb to 2020 to 2021). In the study overall: Collaborator samples came from the United States, Italy and Spain and covered acute and convalescent phases of COVID-19. The sample metadata nearly always contained a de-identified subject ID, COVID-19 status, age in years and sex. The prospective study material was composed of cDNA or gDNA derived from T cells, B-cell-depleted T cells, or PBMCs. Samples were obtained from the ongoing ImmuneRACE study (first 160 participants) and from over 1,000 subjects provided by 6 global collaborators. Subjects who had been exposed to COVID-19, were actively infected with it, or had recovered from it provided the deeply sampled blood TCRbeta repertoires that made up the dataset. The repertoires were released in a freely available public database meant as a resource for research on the immune response to SARS-CoV-2. Where available, HLA class I and class II types were obtained from metadata supplied by the sample provider rather than from assay-based typing.

General findings and caveats noted by the study authors: Clinical and demographic metadata were provided uncurated, with the amount varying by source and participant.

Another Seattle source contributed samples from volunteer blood donors who had recovered from COVID-19. Collaborating institutions collected whole blood in K2EDTA tubes following their own protocols. Collaborator samples were shipped for TCRbeta analysis as frozen whole blood, isolated PBMCs, or DNA extracted from either sample type. TCRbeta CDR3 regions were amplified from genomic DNA using the immunoSEQ Assay, a bias-controlled multiplex PCR. The original methods were these. Within the assay, amplification of reference gene primers was used to estimate how many nucleated cells each sample contained. To quantify the absolute abundance of each unique TCRbeta CDR3 rearrangement, sequence reads were collapsed and filtered. For each sample, productive Simpson clonality was calculated as the square root of Simpson's diversity index across productive rearrangements. The immuneACCESS repertoire file appears here via TCRdb, limited to in-frame rearrangements. These files lack a portion of the clones; in checked studies, under half of the deficit traces to unresolved V genes, and the cause of the others is not known. V, J and clone size derive from that table, while D and trimming were established from the DNA sequence. Here the sample has 250,000 to 350,000 clones; 75% to 90% occur a single time. The ten largest clones represent 2% to 2.5% of the sample.

Trimming takes 6 bases from V and 1 base from J, and the germline ends sit 12 bases apart. For CDR1 and CDR2, the germline V gene (reference sequence) lists LNHDA and SQIVND. The CDR3 holds 15 amino acids from the cysteine to the phenylalanine. Only CDR3 DNA remains: 45 bases, in frame from the first base. The receptor comes from a woman between 50 and 59 years old who had recovered from COVID-19. The source material was peripheral blood. The chain uses TRBV19 and TRBJ2-2; the D segment could be TRBD1, given 6 matching bases. The CDR3 here reads CASSPADRNTGELFF. The bases are TGTGCCAGTAGCCCTGCGGACAGGAACACCGGGGAGCTGTTTTTT. Where the CDR3 stops, the reference TRBV19 and TRBJ2-2 genes take over; the full variable domain is DGGITQSPKYLFRKEGQNVTLSCEQNLNHDAMYWYRQDPGQGLRLIYYSQIVNDFQKGDIAEGYSVSREKKESFPLTVTSAQKNPTAFYLCASSPADRNTGELFFGEGSRLTVL.